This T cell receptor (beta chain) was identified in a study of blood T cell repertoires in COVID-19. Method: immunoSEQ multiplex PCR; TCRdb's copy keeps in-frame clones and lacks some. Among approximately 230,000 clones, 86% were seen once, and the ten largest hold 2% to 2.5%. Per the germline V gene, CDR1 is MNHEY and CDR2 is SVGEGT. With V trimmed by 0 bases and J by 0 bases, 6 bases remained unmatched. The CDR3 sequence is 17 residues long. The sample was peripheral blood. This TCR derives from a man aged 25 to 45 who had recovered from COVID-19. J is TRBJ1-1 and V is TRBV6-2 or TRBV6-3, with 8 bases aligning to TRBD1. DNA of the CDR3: TGTGCCAGCAGTTACTCCAGGACAGGGAAATTGAACACTGAAGCTTTCTTT. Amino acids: CASSYSRTGKLNTEAFF.